Listed below are T cell receptor beta chains from one sample, sequenced in a study of response to subunit inactivated influenza vaccine. TCRdb recomputed calls from the RT-PCR reads with MiXCR, one row per CDR3 protein. In the table there are about 650,000 distinct CDR3 sequences, less than 20% of which are singletons. This material consisted of PBMCs from blood, taken 11 to 12 days after vaccination. The source of these receptors is a man aged 50 to 59 who received an inactivated influenza vaccine. Each CDR3 is given without its conserved first and last residue. Clone size appears in some rows only: once, few, many, or a class for an expanded clone.

cdr3_aa: ASSQAVGEMNTEAF
v_call: TRBV4-2
cdr3_length: 14
clone_size: few
j_call: TRBJ1-1

cdr3_aa: ASSSMGDQPQH
v_call: TRBV12-3/TRBV12-4
cdr3_length: 11
clone_size: few
j_call: TRBJ1-5

cdr3_aa: AISQTGVNQPQH
v_call: TRBV10-3
cdr3_length: 12
clone_size: NA
j_call: TRBJ1-5

cdr3_aa: AIRGTDYNSPLH
v_call: TRBV10-3
cdr3_length: 12
clone_size: few
j_call: TRBJ1-6

cdr3_aa: ASSYVGATYEQY
v_call: TRBV6-5
cdr3_length: 12
clone_size: NA
j_call: TRBJ2-7

cdr3_aa: ASSRTRLPGGFTDTQY
v_call: TRBV4-3
cdr3_length: 16
clone_size: many
j_call: TRBJ2-3

cdr3_aa: ASSLDRTNYGYT
v_call: TRBV6-1
cdr3_length: 12
clone_size: many
j_call: TRBJ1-2

cdr3_aa: ASRRQGAASDTQY
v_call: TRBV7-2
cdr3_length: 13
clone_size: few
j_call: TRBJ2-3

cdr3_aa: ASSFGGVVWNEQF
v_call: TRBV28
cdr3_length: 13
clone_size: few
j_call: TRBJ2-1

cdr3_aa: ASSFLRGLSGNTIY
v_call: TRBV28
cdr3_length: 14
clone_size: few
j_call: TRBJ1-3

cdr3_aa: ASSLTGTQETQY
v_call: TRBV7-2
cdr3_length: 12
clone_size: NA
j_call: TRBJ2-5

cdr3_aa: ASSASGGAFTGELF
v_call: TRBV7-9
cdr3_length: 14
clone_size: few
j_call: TRBJ2-2

cdr3_aa: ASSGEFLLAGYEQY
v_call: TRBV6-4
cdr3_length: 14
clone_size: few
j_call: TRBJ2-7

cdr3_aa: SVGAGTGVYNEQF
v_call: TRBV29-1
cdr3_length: 13
clone_size: many
j_call: TRBJ2-1

cdr3_aa: ASSPRGFSYEQY
v_call: TRBV7-9
cdr3_length: 12
clone_size: many
j_call: TRBJ2-7

cdr3_aa: ASSYSDSANTGELF
v_call: TRBV6-5
cdr3_length: 14
clone_size: few
j_call: TRBJ2-2

cdr3_aa: ASSQESPRGYRNIQY
v_call: TRBV4-3
cdr3_length: 15
clone_size: NA
j_call: TRBJ2-4

cdr3_aa: ASSSSGTSGRLDEQF
v_call: TRBV28
cdr3_length: 15
clone_size: NA
j_call: TRBJ2-1

cdr3_aa: SGSGTSLSGELF
v_call: TRBV29-1
cdr3_length: 12
clone_size: NA
j_call: TRBJ2-2

cdr3_aa: ASSYLPYNQPQH
v_call: TRBV6-2/TRBV6-3
cdr3_length: 12
clone_size: NA
j_call: TRBJ1-5

cdr3_aa: SAIPGGSYNSPLH
v_call: TRBV20-1
cdr3_length: 13
clone_size: NA
j_call: TRBJ1-6

cdr3_aa: ATSRDPELPY
v_call: TRBV15
cdr3_length: 10
clone_size: many
j_call: TRBJ2-5